A selection of T cell receptor beta chains follows, all from one sample in a study of T cell clones after liver transplantation. Here immunoSEQ multiplex PCR was the method, and the copy in TCRdb shows in-frame clones only, minus some. This table has about 58,000 clones, 70% appearing once. Specimen: CD4+ T cells from blood, collected at the roughly 15-month timepoint. These receptors came from a human patient who received a liver transplant. The T cells may partly be graft donor cells. The CDR3 runs from the conserved cysteine through the conserved F or W. D genes are given only for firm matches.

-,TRBV29-1,TRBJ1-1,CSVDEKNTEAFF
-,TRBV7-2,TRBJ2-3,CASSSRADTQYF
-,TRBV5-1,TRBJ1-2,CASSPPSDSYGYTF
-,TRBV30,TRBJ1-2,CAWSAGTPTWYGYTF
-,TRBV7-2,TRBJ2-7,CASSQGRNRDEQYF
TRBD1,TRBV28,TRBJ1-2,CASSPNRGLGYTF
-,TRBV11-2,TRBJ1-3,CASSLMWDTYSGNTIYF
-,TRBV30,TRBJ1-2,CAWSHGGGYTF
-,TRBV2,TRBJ2-3,CASRLDSTDTQYF
TRBD1,TRBV29-1,TRBJ1-1,CSVRQGVNTEAFF
TRBD2,TRBV7-8,TRBJ2-1,CASSPGTSGRVHEQFF
TRBD1,TRBV10-3,TRBJ2-2,CAARTGGTGELFF
-,TRBV28,TRBJ1-5,CASTSLGMGETQHF
TRBD1,TRBV28,TRBJ1-2,CASSSGGVGGYTF
-,TRBV2,TRBJ1-1,CASSGGGLNTEAFF
TRBD2,TRBV19,TRBJ2-2,CASSKTSGITGELFF
TRBD2,TRBV29-1,TRBJ2-3,CSVVGGGLTDTQYF
-,TRBV18,TRBJ1-5,CASSPTRGDDQPQHF
TRBD2,TRBV6-1,TRBJ2-1,CASSAGVAGGPEQFF
-,TRBV9,TRBJ2-5,CASSVSGKETQYF
TRBD1,TRBV28,TRBJ1-5,CASSLSSTGEWGVKPNQPQHF
TRBD1,TRBV27,TRBJ1-6,CASRLQGARSPLHF
-,TRBV6-6,TRBJ1-4,CASRTRGGAKSEKLFF
-,TRBV6-6,TRBJ1-2,CASSRVGYTF
-,TRBV4-3,TRBJ1-1,CASSQDPGGSRMNTEAFF
-,TRBV5-1,TRBJ1-4,CASSFAGVDEKLFF
-,TRBV2,TRBJ1-3,CASSEADQGSGNTIYF
-,TRBV29-1,TRBJ2-1,CSVDAGGSYNEQFF
-,TRBV6-4,TRBJ2-6,CASTQDSTSSGANVLTF